The 31 T cell receptor beta chains listed next were all sequenced from one sample in a study of T cells in Graves' hyperthyroidism and ophthalmopathy (dated by TCRdb to the late 2010s). Receptor amplification or capture employed multiplex PCR. TCRdb names Illumina HiSeq 2000 as the instrument used. Amplification of TCR beta CDR3 regions was carried out from RNA transcripts. The first round of RT-PCR for the TCR CDR3 was performed with the HTBI primer set and the Qiagen OneStep RT-PCR kit. The raw public data were reprocessed by TCRdb itself: fastp quality trimming at Q25, MiXCR clonotype calling, in-frame beta chains only. Every CDR3 protein is listed once, alongside the most common genes and DNA of its rows. Within this sample are approximately 510,000 distinct CDR3 sequences, with 40% to 50% of them counted one time only. The top ten hold about two fifths of the sample. Sequencing input: peripheral blood or thyroid tissue (not recorded which). The receptors originated from an adult woman with Graves' disease, either hyperthyroidism or ophthalmopathy (not recorded which).

The chain is built from TRBV12-3 or TRBV12-4 and TRBJ1-1, with a tentative D call TRBD1 (5 bases). Trimming cost V 8 bases and J 0 bases, with 13 bases left between them. The CDR3 is 14 amino acids. CDR3 coding DNA: TGTGCCAGCGGGGACGAGGACCTGAACACTGAAGCTTTCTTT. Protein product: CASGDEDLNTEAFF.

The sample holds many counts of this clonotype. V is TRBV5-1 and J is TRBJ1-1; D gene uncertain. The V and J ends lost 8 bases and 0 bases respectively, with 11 bases between them. Germline values: CDR1 SGHRS, CDR2 YFSETQ. The CDR3 has 13 amino acids. CDR3 coding DNA: TGCGCCAGTATGGACCTCATGAACACTGAAGCTTTCTTT. It encodes CASMDLMNTEAFF. The full variable domain, in which reference TRBV5-1 and TRBJ1-1 provide the parts outside the CDR3, is KAGVTQTPRYLIKTRGQQVTLSCSPISGHRSVSWYQQTPGQGLQFLFEYFSETQRNKGNFPGRFSGRQFSNSRSEMNVSTLELGDSALYLCASMDLMNTEAFFGQGTRLTVV.

This clonotype was observed at least ten times. The V call is TRBV18, the J call TRBJ1-2; weak D call: TRBD1 (6 bases). Trimming took 2 bases from V and 3 from J, leaving 10 bases between them. Germline values: CDR1 KGHSH, CDR2 LQKENI. The CDR3 spans 14 residues. In DNA form, the CDR3 reads TGTGCCAGCTCACCAACAGGGTCAGACTATGGCTACACCTTC. This gives the protein CASSPTGSDYGYTF.

In its sample, this clonotype was seen many times. This rearrangement joins TRBV29-1 to TRBJ2-7, with 8 bases matching TRBD2. The CDR3 is 17 amino acids. V lost 4 bases and J lost 4; bases outside the gene matches: 18. Germline values: CDR1 SQVTM, CDR2 ANQGSEA. Written as DNA, the CDR3 is TGCAGCGTTGTTCGTGGGACTAGAGGTACATTTTTATACGAGCAGTACTTC. Its protein is CSVVRGTRGTFLYEQYF.

This clonotype was counted many times. The chain joins TRBV5-6 to TRBJ1-1, with 7 bases lining up with TRBD1. The germline gives CDR1 SGHDT, CDR2 YYEEEE. V lost 5 bases, J lost 11 bases, and 6 bases stayed unmatched. This CDR3 is 11 amino acids long. Written as DNA, the CDR3 is TGTGCCAGCAGTCGAGACAGGGAGGCTTTCTTT. Amino acid sequence: CASSRDREAFF.

This clonotype was seen a handful of times. The V and J genes are TRBV28 and TRBJ1-2; possibly TRBD1 for D (6 bases). This CDR3 contains 14 residues. The germline gives CDR1 MDHEN, CDR2 SYDVKM. Between the trimmed V and J ends, which lost 5 bases and 3 bases, there was a span of 13 bases. For the CDR3, the DNA is TGTGCCAGCAGTCCTCCGCAGGGGTACTATGGCTACACCTTC. This codes for CASSPPQGYYGYTF.

The chain recombines TRBV7-8 with TRBJ2-7, with D perhaps matching TRBD2 (5 bases). CDR1 SGHVS and CDR2 FQNEAQ come from the germline V gene. The CDR3 spans 15 residues. Trimming shortened V by 6 bases and J by 3 bases, and 18 bases separated the two germline ends. In DNA, the CDR3 is TGTGCCAGCAGACTCCGGACTGGAGAATACTACGAGCAGTACTTC. The encoded protein is CASRLRTGEYYEQYF.

This chain connects TRBV9 to TRBJ1-6; possibly TRBD1 for D (5 bases). Germline V CDR1 and CDR2: SGDLS, YYNGEE. Trimming took off 0 bases at V and 6 bases at J, with 13 bases between the two ends. The CDR3 has 16 residues. Here the CDR3 DNA reads TGTGCCAGCAGCGTAGGGGGCAGCGGGTTTAATTCACCCCTCCACTTT. This encodes CASSVGGSGFNSPLHF.

The chain combines TRBV29-1 with TRBJ1-2; D remains unclear. The V end was cut by 5 bases, the J end by 3 bases, with 10 bases between. CDR1 is SQVTM and CDR2 is ANQGSEA in the germline V gene. The CDR3 is made up of 12 amino acids. Here the CDR3 DNA reads TGCAGCGTTTACGGGATGGACTATGGCTACACCTTC. Its translation: CSVYGMDYGYTF.

This clonotype was seen at least ten times. The chain uses TRBV10-2 and TRBJ2-5; D is possibly TRBD1 or TRBD2 (5 bases each). Germline loops: CDR1 WSHSY, CDR2 SAAADI. V dropped 7 bases and J dropped 1 base, with 19 bases sitting between them. This CDR3 is 16 amino acids long. CDR3 loop: CASKKSRGEGQETQYF. CDR3 DNA sequence: TGCGCCAGCAAGAAATCAAGGGGCGAGGGCCAAGAGACCCAGTACTTC.

This clonotype appeared many times. V and J are TRBV6-2 or TRBV6-3 and TRBJ1-2; 9 bases match TRBD1. J lost 7 bases, V lost 6 bases, and 6 bases had no gene match. The CDR3 spans 13 residues. CDR1 and CDR2 (germline): MNHEY, SVGEGT. As DNA, the CDR3 is TGTGCCAGCAGGGCACAGGGGGCAATTGGCTACACCTTC. Its translation: CASRAQGAIGYTF.

The CDR3 loop is CASSLVPRSISGTYNEQFF. DNA of the CDR3: TGTGCCAGCAGCTTAGTTCCTCGGAGTATTAGCGGGACCTACAATGAGCAGTTCTTC. The genes are TRBV7-2 and TRBJ2-1; 8 bases agree with TRBD2. Germline loops: CDR1 SGHTA, CDR2 FQGNSA. The CDR3 has 19 amino acids. The V gene end was trimmed by 1 base and the J gene end by 2 bases; junction bases not matched to a gene: 13.

The chain has TRBV20-1 and TRBJ2-5, with TRBD2 matching over 14 bases. The CDR3 loop spans 17 amino acids. Germline CDR1 reads DFQATT; CDR2 reads SNEGSKA (reference sequence). Trimming at V came to 0 bases and at J to 5 bases, leaving 8 bases not matched to a gene. DNA of the CDR3: TGCAGTGCTAGAGATCCGAGACTAGCGGGAGGGGAGGAGACCCAGTACTTC. Its translation: CSARDPRLAGGEETQYF.

This clonotype was observed a few times. This chain connects TRBV2 to TRBJ1-5; no definite D call. With 0 bases removed from V and 5 bases from J, the gap between germline ends came to 20 bases. The germline V gene encodes CDR1 SNHLY and CDR2 FYNNEI. The CDR3 runs 18 residues. The CDR3 loop reads CASSEALLSQRRDQPQHF. The CDR3 bases are TGTGCCAGCAGTGAAGCGCTTCTAAGTCAGCGGCGGGATCAGCCCCAGCATTTT.

The CDR3 nucleotides read TGCAGCGGACCGGGACAATCCTACGAGCAGTACTTC. Its translation: CSGPGQSYEQYF. V usage is TRBV29-1 and J usage is TRBJ2-7; weak D call: TRBD1 (6 bases). Per germline, CDR1 SQVTM and CDR2 ANQGSEA. CDR3 length equals 12 residues. V dropped 7 bases and J dropped 1 base, with 11 bases sitting between them.

The gene calls are TRBV5-1 and TRBJ1-2; D might be TRBD1 (5 bases). The germline V and J ends were trimmed by 4 bases and 3 bases, with 10 bases remaining between them. Germline V lookup: CDR1 SGHRS, CDR2 YFSETQ. CDR3 length: 13 residues. The CDR3 sequence: CASSPAGDYGYTF. The CDR3 DNA is TGCGCCAGCAGCCCGGCGGGGGACTATGGCTACACCTTC.

Ten or more counts support this clonotype. The rearrangement joins TRBV10-1 to TRBJ1-1; no reliable D call. Looked up from germline, CDR1 is WNHNN and CDR2 is SYGVQD (reference sequence). This CDR3 region has 12 residues. V lost 3 bases and J 4 bases, leaving 6 bases between the germline ends. The DNA for the CDR3 is TGCGCCAGCAGTGACGGAGGCACTGAAGCTTTCTTT. This sequence encodes CASSDGGTEAFF.

This clonotype was seen ten or more times. The CDR3 reads CASSLRQPNTGELFF. The CDR3 nucleotides read TGCGCCAGCAGCCTAAGACAGCCGAACACCGGGGAGCTGTTTTTT. The chain couples TRBV5-1 to TRBJ2-2; tentatively, D is TRBD1 (5 bases). This CDR3 comprises 15 residues. Germline CDR1 SGHRS, CDR2 YFSETQ. Trimming stripped 4 bases from V and 0 bases from J, with 10 bases between.

This clonotype has a count of ten or more. This sequence joins TRBV20-1 and TRBJ1-5, with 8 positions matching TRBD1. This CDR3 is built from 15 residues. Germline assignment: CDR1 DFQATT and CDR2 SNEGSKA (reference sequence). The J segment lost 3 bases and the V segment lost 5 bases, leaving 9 bases of the junction unmatched. The CDR3 DNA reads as TGCAGTGCTCCACTGGGGCAGGGGGCCAATCAGCCCCAGCATTTT. Protein sequence: CSAPLGQGANQPQHF.

This clonotype was found a few times. The genes are TRBV28 and TRBJ2-7, with D tentatively TRBD2 (7 bases). Between the trimmed V and J ends, which lost 3 bases and 6 bases, there was a span of 15 bases. The CDR3 extends over 14 amino acids. Germline-derived CDR1 and CDR2 are MDHEN and SYDVKM. This CDR3 reads CASSLIGGRSEQYF. The CDR3 DNA sequence: TGTGCCAGCAGTTTGATCGGGGGGCGAAGCGAGCAGTACTTC.

This clonotype was counted only a few times. The CDR3 nucleotides are TGCAGCGTTGATGGACGCCTAACCTCACGTGGCTACACCTTC. This translates into CSVDGRLTSRGYTF. This chain joins TRBV29-1 and TRBJ1-2; the D is unclear. Germline CDR1 SQVTM, CDR2 ANQGSEA. V lost 3 bases and J lost 7, with 18 bases in between. The CDR3 sequence is 14 residues long.

V is TRBV20-1 and J is TRBJ1-1; 8 bases fit TRBD1. Germline V gene lookup returns CDR1 DFQATT and CDR2 SNEGSKA (reference sequence). This CDR3 spans 13 amino acids. Germline trimming cut 4 bases from V and 4 bases from J; bases unmatched to any gene: 5. CDR3 nucleotides: TGCAGTGCTACCAGGGGGCGTACCACTGAAGCTTTCTTT. This codes for CSATRGRTTEAFF.

The J gene is TRBJ1-1, the V gene TRBV10-3; a possible D gene is TRBD1 (5 bases). The germline CDR1 and CDR2 sequences are ENHRY and SYGVKD. The CDR3 runs to 15 residues. V lost 10 bases and J lost 4, with 22 bases in between. DNA of the CDR3: TGTGCCAGCACCGCGATGGGGGGAGGCGGCACTGAAGCTTTCTTT. Its protein is CASTAMGGGGTEAFF.

This clonotype came up many times. CDR3 sequence (DNA): TGTGCCAGCAGTGGGGATAAGGCAGGGGCTTTCTTT. Protein sequence: CASSGDKAGAFF. The J gene is TRBJ1-1, the V gene TRBV2; tentative D call: TRBD1 (5 bases). Looked up from germline, CDR1 is SNHLY and CDR2 is FYNNEI. The CDR3 is 12 amino acids. The germline V and J ends were trimmed by 4 bases and 11 bases, with 14 bases remaining between them.

In its sample, this clonotype was seen a few times. The chain joins TRBV29-1 to TRBJ2-5; D is possibly TRBD1 (6 bases). V shed 4 bases and J shed 5 bases, with 17 bases lying between them. This CDR3 has 14 residues. CDR1 is SQVTM, CDR2 ANQGSEA, per germline. The CDR3 sequence is CSVGGHRVGETQYF. CDR3 nucleotides: TGCAGCGTTGGGGGACATCGGGTGGGGGAGACCCAGTACTTC.

This clonotype was observed a few times. The chain joins TRBV13 to TRBJ1-2; a weak D match, TRBD1 (6 bases). CDR1 and CDR2 from the germline V gene are PRHDT and FYEKMQ (reference sequence). The CDR3 loop spans 14 amino acids. The germline V and J ends were trimmed by 6 bases and 7 bases, with 18 bases remaining between them. In nucleotides, the CDR3 is TGTGCCAGCAGTCTGGACAGCCGTAGGCTTGGCTACACCTTC. Protein sequence: CASSLDSRRLGYTF. The variable domain in full, completed from reference TRBV13 and TRBJ1-2, reads AAGVIQSPRHLIKEKRETATLKCYPIPRHDTVYWYQQGPGQDPQFLISFYEKMQSDKGSIPDRFSAQQFSDYHSELNMSSLELGDSALYFCASSLDSRRLGYTFGSGTRLTVV.

This chain connects TRBV2 to TRBJ1-2; 7 nucleotides align to TRBD1. V was pared by 4 bases and J by 4 bases, with 6 bases of the junction left unmatched. Germline V gene data show CDR1 as SNHLY and CDR2 as FYNNEI. CDR3 length: 14 residues. CDR3 protein: CASSAPDRIYGYTF. The CDR3 DNA is TGTGCCAGCAGTGCTCCGGACAGGATCTATGGCTACACCTTC.

The chain uses TRBV5-1 and TRBJ2-5, with 11 nucleotides matching TRBD2. Germline V gene sequence: CDR1 SGHRS, CDR2 YFSETQ. The CDR3 is 18 amino acids. The ends lost 3 bases at V and 5 bases at J; junction bases unmatched: 15. The CDR3 DNA follows: TGCGCCAGCAGCTCCGTCCGAGAACTAGCGGGGGACCTGGAGACCCAGTACTTC. The encoded protein is CASSSVRELAGDLETQYF.

This clonotype was detected many times. The CDR3 nucleotides read TGTGCCAGCAGCCAGGACAGCTATGGCTACACCTTC. Residues: CASSQDSYGYTF. The gene calls are TRBV7-9 and TRBJ1-2; perhaps TRBD1 as D (6 bases). This CDR3 has 12 residues. The V gene's germline CDR1 is SEHNR and CDR2 FQNEAQ (reference sequence). Trimming left V 5 bases short and J 4 bases short, with 8 bases between.

Comments on this clonotype: At one end, the junction sequence differs from germline, possibly due to a read error. The genes are TRBV25-1 and TRBJ2-5, with TRBD2 identical over 7 bases. This CDR3 region has 16 residues. Germline CDR1 is MGHDK and CDR2 is SYGVNS. The CDR3 loop is CACSALSGTTQETQYF. CDR3 sequence (DNA): TGTGCCTGCAGTGCGTTATCCGGGACTACCCAAGAGACCCAGTACTTC.

The V call is TRBV29-1, the J call TRBJ1-5, with D maybe TRBD1 (5 bases). This CDR3 comprises 14 residues. The germline V and J ends were trimmed by 6 bases and 5 bases, with 17 bases remaining between them. Per germline, CDR1 SQVTM and CDR2 ANQGSEA. As DNA, the CDR3 is TGCAGCGTCGCGGGGGGGATAGGGGATCAGCCCCAGCATTTT. Amino acids: CSVAGGIGDQPQHF.